What follows are 18 T cell receptor beta chains derived from one specimen sequenced in a study of PD-1 blockade in mismatch repair-deficient tumors (dated by TCRdb to between 2016 and 2019). The library came from the immunoSEQ multiplex PCR assay. The table comes from immuneACCESS by way of TCRdb, which keeps in-frame sequences with V and J called. Part of the clones is missing from these tables; in studies checked, under half for an unresolved V gene and the rest for unknown reasons. The sample profile shows some 45,000 clones; 77% of them were found once. The ten largest clones add up to around 3.5% of the sample. The sample's time point label is to be understood as: peripheral blood before pembrolizumab. The sequences come from PBMCs, collected before pembrolizumab treatment. The receptors stem from an adult with mismatch repair-deficient cancer.

The chain recombines TRBV29-1 with TRBJ1-1; D call uncertain. CDR3 length: 12 residues. CDR1 is SQVTM, CDR2 ANQGSEA, per germline. Trimming removed 4 bases from V and 1 base from J, with 7 bases in between. CDR3 sequence reads: CSVVGGNTEAFF. CDR3 nucleotide sequence: TGCAGCGTTGTGGGCGGGAACACTGAAGCTTTCTTT.

The gene calls are TRBV9 and TRBJ2-5, with 8 bases that match TRBD2. The CDR3 totals 16 residues. The germline V gene encodes CDR1 SGDLS and CDR2 YYNGEE. Germline trimming cut 4 bases from V and 4 bases from J; bases unmatched to any gene: 12. The CDR3 loop is CASSPGGGAAVETQYF. DNA for the CDR3: TGTGCCAGCAGCCCCGGGGGGGGAGCGGCAGTAGAGACCCAGTACTTC.

The chain joins TRBV2 to TRBJ1-2, with D unclear. The germline V and J ends were trimmed by 4 bases and 2 bases, with 11 bases remaining between them. Germline values: CDR1 SNHLY, CDR2 FYNNEI. The length of the CDR3 is 14 residues. The DNA for the CDR3 is TGTGCCAGCAGTGGACCTGGAGAAAACTATGGCTACACCTTC. This codes for CASSGPGENYGYTF.

A few counts support this clone. This chain uses TRBV9 with TRBJ2-7; 7 positions agree with TRBD1. J lost 6 bases, V lost 5 bases, and 5 bases had no gene match. This CDR3 has 12 amino acids. Germline values: CDR1 SGDLS, CDR2 YYNGEE. CDR3 amino acids: CASSADRAEQYF. CDR3 bases: TGTGCCAGCAGTGCCGACAGGGCCGAGCAGTACTTC. The whole variable domain, filled in from reference TRBV9 and TRBJ2-7, reads DSGVTQTPKHLITATGQRVTLRCSPRSGDLSVYWYQQSLDQGLQFLIQYYNGEERAKGNILERFSAQQFPDLHSELNLSSLELGDSALYFCASSADRAEQYFGPGTRLTVT.

The chain recombines TRBV29-1 with TRBJ1-3, with D possibly being TRBD1 (5 bases). V was pared by 5 bases and J by 0 bases, with 11 bases between. Germline CDR1 and CDR2: SQVTM and ANQGSEA. The CDR3 is 14 residues long. This CDR3 is CSVMTANSGNTIYF. CDR3 sequence (DNA): TGCAGCGTTATGACAGCTAACTCTGGAAACACCATATATTTT.

The CDR3 reads CASSTGTGSNYGYTF. The CDR3 DNA sequence: TGTGCCAGCAGCACCGGGACAGGGAGTAACTATGGCTACACCTTC. V is TRBV13 and J is TRBJ1-2; TRBD1 agrees at 9 bases. This CDR3 is built from 15 residues. Per germline, CDR1 PRHDT and CDR2 FYEKMQ (reference sequence). After removal of 5 bases from V and 1 base from J, the junction contained 5 bases not matched to a gene.

The genes are TRBV19 and TRBJ1-1; D unclear. The CDR3 extends over 12 amino acids. V was shortened by 9 bases and J by 9 bases, with 17 bases between the two germline ends. The germline V gene has CDR1 LNHDA and CDR2 SQIVND (reference sequence). Here the CDR3 DNA reads TGTGCCAGCTCTAAGGAGACCGGCAAAGCTTTCTTT. The encoded protein is CASSKETGKAFF.

The CDR3 region has the DNA TGTGCCAGCAATCCTAGCGGAGAACCCTACGAGCAGTACTTC. Its protein is CASNPSGEPYEQYF. This chain joins TRBV27 and TRBJ2-7; 7 bases align to TRBD2. Germline V gene data show CDR1 as MNHEY and CDR2 as SMNVEV (reference sequence). The CDR3 runs 14 residues. The V and J ends lost 7 bases and 2 bases, in that order; junction bases with no gene match: 8.

This clone appeared once. V and J are TRBV5-1 and TRBJ2-2; D is possibly TRBD1 or TRBD2 (6 bases each). The CDR3 sequence is 16 residues long. In germline, CDR1 is SGHRS, CDR2 YFSETQ. V dropped 0 bases and J dropped 0 bases, with 9 bases sitting between them. The CDR3 loop is CASSLEGGTNTGELFF. CDR3 DNA: TGCGCCAGCAGCTTGGAGGGGGGCACGAACACCGGGGAGCTGTTTTTT.

The chain combines TRBV19 with TRBJ2-7, with D perhaps TRBD2 (5 bases). The V end lost 2 bases, the J end lost 3 bases, and 14 bases lay between the germline ends. The germline gives CDR1 LNHDA, CDR2 SQIVND (reference sequence). This CDR3 contains 15 residues. The CDR3 reads CASSISAGQGYEQYF. DNA for the CDR3: TGTGCCAGTAGTATATCGGCGGGTCAAGGCTACGAGCAGTACTTC.

The CDR3 reads CASSPGLAENEQFF. In nucleotides, the CDR3 is TGTGCCAGCAGCCCGGGACTAGCGGAGAATGAGCAGTTCTTC. This rearrangement joins TRBV9 to TRBJ2-1; 11 bases are a match to TRBD2. This CDR3 is built from 14 residues. CDR1 is SGDLS, CDR2 YYNGEE, per germline. V lost 4 bases, J lost 7 bases, and 4 bases stayed unmatched.

The gene calls are TRBV19 and TRBJ2-5; D perhaps matches TRBD2 (6 bases). Trimming cost V 5 bases and J 4 bases, with 20 bases left between them. This CDR3 has 16 amino acids. CDR1 and CDR2 (germline): LNHDA, SQIVND (reference sequence). CDR3 sequence (DNA): TGTGCCAGTAGTCTACGTACCGGGAGTTCAGGAGAGACCCAGTACTTC. Translating gives CASSLRTGSSGETQYF.

The V call is TRBV30, the J call TRBJ2-4; 11 bases match TRBD2. In germline, CDR1 is GTSNPN, CDR2 SVGIG (reference sequence). The V segment lost 0 bases and the J segment 3 bases; nucleotides outside the gene matches: 7. CDR3 length: 17 amino acids. As DNA, the CDR3 is TGTGCCTGGAGTGTACTAGCGGGAGAAGTGGTCAAAAACATTCAGTACTTC. This gives the protein CAWSVLAGEVVKNIQYF.

J is TRBJ2-7 and V is TRBV7-2; TRBD2 matches 10 bases. V lost 4 bases, J lost 2 bases, and 14 bases stayed unmatched. Germline CDR1 is SGHTA and CDR2 is FQGNSA. The length of the CDR3 is 18 residues. In DNA, the CDR3 is TGTGCCAGCAGCTCCCGATGGATTAAGCGGGAGGGCCCCTACGAGCAGTACTTC. Residues: CASSSRWIKREGPYEQYF. The complete variable domain, with remaining parts taken from reference TRBV7-2 and TRBJ2-7, reads GAGVSQSPSNKVTEKGKDVELRCDPISGHTALYWYRQSLGQGLEFLIYFQGNSAPDKSGLPSDRFSAERTGGSVSTLTIQRTQQEDSAVYLCASSSRWIKREGPYEQYFGPGTRLTVT.

The chain links TRBV2 to TRBJ1-1, with a weak D call TRBD1 (5 bases). The CDR3 loop spans 13 amino acids. Germline CDR1 and CDR2: SNHLY and FYNNEI. The V and J ends lost 8 bases and 2 bases respectively, with 12 bases between them. CDR3 sequence reads: CASGGDRNTEAFF. CDR3 DNA: TGTGCCAGCGGGGGGGATAGAAACACTGAAGCTTTCTTT. The whole variable domain, filled in from reference TRBV2 and TRBJ1-1, reads EPEVTQTPSHQVTQMGQEVILRCVPISNHLYFYWYRQILGQKVEFLVSFYNNEISEKSEIFDDQFSVERPDGSNFTLKIRSTKLEDSAMYFCASGGDRNTEAFFGQGTRLTVV.

The chain links TRBV6-5 to TRBJ2-7, with 8 bases fitting TRBD2. J was trimmed by 6 bases and V by 1 base; bases with no gene match: 5. This CDR3 is 14 amino acids long. The germline V gene encodes CDR1 MNHEY and CDR2 SVGAGI. Written as DNA, the CDR3 is TGTGCCAGCAGTTACTGGGGCGGGGGGCGCGAGCAGTACTTC. Protein sequence: CASSYWGGGREQYF.

V usage is TRBV6-5 and J usage is TRBJ1-5; TRBD1 agrees at 9 bases. Germline V lookup: CDR1 MNHEY, CDR2 SVGAGI. V lost 6 bases, J lost 0 bases, and 3 bases stayed unmatched. CDR3 size: 15 residues. The CDR3: CASRRQGVSNQPQHF. The CDR3 bases are TGTGCCAGCAGGAGACAGGGGGTTAGCAATCAGCCCCAGCATTTT.

The V gene is TRBV28, the J gene TRBJ1-6; weak D call: TRBD1 (6 bases). Trimming left V 8 bases short and J 9 bases short, with 14 bases between. In germline, CDR1 is MDHEN, CDR2 SYDVKM. This CDR3 comprises 13 residues. CDR3: CASQYREFSPLHF. The CDR3 region has the DNA TGTGCCAGCCAATACAGGGAGTTTTCACCCCTCCACTTT.